These T cell receptor beta chains were read from a single sample in a study of control samples from healthy donors and cancer patients. Repertoires were generated with immunoSEQ multiplex PCR, while TCRdb's copy carries only in-frame clones and drops some. Of 65,000 to 75,000 clones listed, roughly 87% are singletons. Sequencing was carried out using blood. Receptors originate from a woman aged 50 to 60 in good health. Each CDR3 is given with its conserved first and last residue. D genes are given only for firm matches. Clone size, where shown, is once, few, many, or a class for clones that have expanded.

D gene,V gene,clone size,J gene,CDR3 protein,CDR3 DNA
.,TRBV6-1,.,TRBJ2-7,CASSDLGRTSEQYF,TGTGCCAGCAGTGATTTAGGACGGACCTCCGAGCAGTACTTC
TRBD2,TRBV3-1/TRBV3-2,.,TRBJ2-1,CASSPRTSGSLVNEQFF,TGTGCCAGCAGCCCTCGGACTAGCGGGAGTTTGGTGAATGAGCAGTTCTTC
.,TRBV10-3,.,TRBJ1-5,CAISEGGVGNQPQHF,TGTGCCATCAGTGAGGGGGGAGTGGGCAATCAGCCCCAGCATTTT
.,TRBV3-1/TRBV3-2,.,TRBJ2-7,CASSQERWGSTYEQYF,TGTGCCAGCAGCCAAGAAAGATGGGGGTCCACCTACGAGCAGTACTTC
.,TRBV11-3,.,TRBJ2-2,CASSLPSRSNTGELFF,TGTGCCAGCAGCTTGCCCTCGCGATCGAACACCGGGGAGCTGTTTTTT
TRBD2,TRBV24-1,.,TRBJ2-7,CATSDLRAGNEQYF,TGTGCCACCAGTGACTTAAGAGCGGGAAATGAGCAGTACTTC
TRBD1,TRBV29-1,few,TRBJ1-2,CSVVGQGFYGYTF,TGCAGCGTTGTGGGACAGGGGTTTTATGGCTACACCTTC
.,TRBV30,once,TRBJ1-1,CAWSATGRTEAFF,TGTGCCTGGAGCGCCACAGGGAGAACTGAAGCTTTCTTT
TRBD1,TRBV7-3,few,TRBJ1-6,CASRVVGQASSPLHF,TGTGCCAGCAGGGTCGTGGGACAGGCATCGTCACCCCTCCACTTT
.,TRBV20-1,.,TRBJ2-1,CGHRVYNEQFF,TGCGGCCACAGGGTCTACAATGAGCAGTTCTTC
.,TRBV27,.,TRBJ1-4,CASRRRIYEKLFF,TGTGCCAGCAGGCGAAGGATTTATGAAAAACTGTTTTTT
TRBD1,TRBV9,.,TRBJ1-1,CASSVNPSGGGTEAFF,TGTGCCAGCAGCGTAAACCCCTCAGGGGGCGGCACTGAAGCTTTCTTT
.,TRBV19,.,TRBJ1-5,CASSIETRGADQPQHF,TGTGCCAGTAGTATAGAAACAAGGGGAGCGGATCAGCCCCAGCATTTT
.,TRBV27,.,TRBJ1-5,CASSPQMRVYSNQPQHF,TGTGCCAGCAGTCCACAGATGAGGGTTTATAGCAATCAGCCCCAGCATTTT
TRBD1,TRBV29-1,.,TRBJ2-7,CSVEITGGTYEQYF,TGCAGCGTTGAAATTACAGGGGGCACCTACGAGCAGTACTTC
.,TRBV6-5,.,TRBJ2-2,CASRPVGPGELFF,TGTGCCAGCAGGCCAGTGGGGCCCGGGGAGCTGTTTTTT